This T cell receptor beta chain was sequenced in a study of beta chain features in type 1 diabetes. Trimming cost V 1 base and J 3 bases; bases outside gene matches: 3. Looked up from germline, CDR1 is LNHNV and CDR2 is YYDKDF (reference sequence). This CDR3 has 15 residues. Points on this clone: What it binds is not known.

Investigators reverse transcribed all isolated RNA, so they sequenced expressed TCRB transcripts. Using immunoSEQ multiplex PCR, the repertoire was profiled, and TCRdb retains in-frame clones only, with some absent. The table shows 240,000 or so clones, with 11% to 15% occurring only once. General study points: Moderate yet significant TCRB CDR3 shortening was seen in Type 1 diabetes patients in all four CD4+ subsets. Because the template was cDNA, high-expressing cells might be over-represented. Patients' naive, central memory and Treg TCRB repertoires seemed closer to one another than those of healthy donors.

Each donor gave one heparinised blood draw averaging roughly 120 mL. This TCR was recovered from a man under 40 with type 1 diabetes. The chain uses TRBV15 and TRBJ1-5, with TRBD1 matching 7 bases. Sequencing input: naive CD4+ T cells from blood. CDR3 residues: CATSRGDSLNQPQHF. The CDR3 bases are TGTGCCACCAGCAGAGGGGACAGCCTCAATCAGCCCCAGCATTTT.